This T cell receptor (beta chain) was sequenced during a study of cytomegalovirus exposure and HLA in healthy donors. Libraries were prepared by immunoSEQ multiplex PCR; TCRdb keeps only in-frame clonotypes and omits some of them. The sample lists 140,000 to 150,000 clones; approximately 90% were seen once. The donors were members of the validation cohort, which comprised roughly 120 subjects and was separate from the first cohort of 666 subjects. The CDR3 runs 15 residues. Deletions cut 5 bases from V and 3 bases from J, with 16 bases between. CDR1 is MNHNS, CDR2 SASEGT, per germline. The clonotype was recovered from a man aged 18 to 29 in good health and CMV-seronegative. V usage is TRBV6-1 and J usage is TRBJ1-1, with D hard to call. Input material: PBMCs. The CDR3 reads CASSPLGNAYTEAFF. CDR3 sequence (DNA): TGTGCCAGCAGTCCCCTCGGGAATGCGTACACTGAAGCTTTCTTT.